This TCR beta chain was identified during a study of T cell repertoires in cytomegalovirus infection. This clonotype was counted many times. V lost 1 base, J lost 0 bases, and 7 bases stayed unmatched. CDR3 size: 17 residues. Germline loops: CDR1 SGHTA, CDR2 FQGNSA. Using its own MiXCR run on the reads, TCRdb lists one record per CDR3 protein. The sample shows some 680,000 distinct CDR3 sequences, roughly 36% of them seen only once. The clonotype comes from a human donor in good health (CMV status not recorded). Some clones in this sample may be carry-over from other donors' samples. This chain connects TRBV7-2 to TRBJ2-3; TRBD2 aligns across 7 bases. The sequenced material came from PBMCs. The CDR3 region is CASSLGLAHTSTDTQYF. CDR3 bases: TGTGCCAGCAGCTTAGGACTAGCCCATACTAGCACAGATACGCAGTATTTT.